Given below is one TCR beta chain in context. The repertoire was sequenced with immunoSEQ multiplex PCR; TCRdb's copy has only in-frame clones and lacks some. The top ten hold 4% to 6% of the sample, which has 150,000 or so clones, about 86% seen once. These data belong to a study of control samples from healthy donors and cancer patients. Per germline, CDR1 SNHLY and CDR2 FYNNEI. Trimming took 3 bases from V and 6 from J; bases not matched to a gene: 9. The CDR3 extends over 15 amino acids. The TCR was taken from a woman in her thirties in good health. What was sequenced was blood. The rearrangement joins TRBV2 to TRBJ1-2, with 8 bases matching TRBD1. The DNA for the CDR3 is TGTGCCAGCAGTGATTTGCGGCAGGGGGCGAATGGCTACACCTTC. It codes for CASSDLRQGANGYTF.